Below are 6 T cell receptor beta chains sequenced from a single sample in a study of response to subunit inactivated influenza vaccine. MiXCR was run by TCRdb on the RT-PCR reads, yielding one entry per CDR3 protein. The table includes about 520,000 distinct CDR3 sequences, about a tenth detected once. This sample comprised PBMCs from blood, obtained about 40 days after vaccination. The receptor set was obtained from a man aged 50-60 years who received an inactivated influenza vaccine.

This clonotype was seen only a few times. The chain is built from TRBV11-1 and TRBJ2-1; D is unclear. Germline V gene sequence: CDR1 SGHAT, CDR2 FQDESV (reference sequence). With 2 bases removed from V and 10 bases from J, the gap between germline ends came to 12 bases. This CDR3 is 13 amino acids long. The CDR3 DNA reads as TGTGCCAGCAGCTTACTGTACCTCCCAGAGCAGTTCTTC. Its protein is CASSLLYLPEQFF.

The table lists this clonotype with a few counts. CDR3 loop: CASSVGSGWHTEAFF. As DNA, the CDR3 is TGTGCCAGCAGCGTAGGTTCAGGTTGGCACACTGAAGCTTTCTTT. J is TRBJ1-1 and V is TRBV9; D is undetermined. V was shortened by 0 bases and J by 3 bases, with 12 bases between the two germline ends. Germline loops: CDR1 SGDLS, CDR2 YYNGEE. This CDR3 region has 15 residues.

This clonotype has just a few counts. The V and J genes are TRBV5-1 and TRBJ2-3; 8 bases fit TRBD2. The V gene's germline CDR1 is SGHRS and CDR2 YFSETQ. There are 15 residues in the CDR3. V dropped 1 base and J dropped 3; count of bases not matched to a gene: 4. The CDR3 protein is CASSLNAGGTDTQYF. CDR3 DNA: TGCGCCAGCAGCTTGAACGCGGGGGGAACAGATACGCAGTATTTT.

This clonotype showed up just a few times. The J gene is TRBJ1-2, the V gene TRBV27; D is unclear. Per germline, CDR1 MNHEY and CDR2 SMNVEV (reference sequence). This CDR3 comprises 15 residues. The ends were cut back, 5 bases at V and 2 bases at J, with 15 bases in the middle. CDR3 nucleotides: TGTGCCAGCAGTACCCACCCAAGGAGCAACTATGGCTACACCTTC. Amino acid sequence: CASSTHPRSNYGYTF.

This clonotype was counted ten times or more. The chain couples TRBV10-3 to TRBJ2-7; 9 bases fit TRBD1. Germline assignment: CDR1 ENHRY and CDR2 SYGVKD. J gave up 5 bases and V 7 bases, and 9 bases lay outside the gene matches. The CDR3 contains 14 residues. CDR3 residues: CAITLGTGYHEQYF. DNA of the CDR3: TGTGCCATCACCCTCGGGACAGGGTATCACGAGCAGTACTTC.

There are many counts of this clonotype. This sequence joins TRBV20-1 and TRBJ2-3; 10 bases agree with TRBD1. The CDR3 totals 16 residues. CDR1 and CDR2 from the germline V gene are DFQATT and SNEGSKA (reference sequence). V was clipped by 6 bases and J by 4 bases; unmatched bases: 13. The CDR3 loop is CSAPGKGQGFPDTQYF. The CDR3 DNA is TGCAGTGCGCCGGGGAAGGGACAGGGGTTCCCAGATACGCAGTATTTT.